What follows are 27 T cell receptor beta chains derived from one specimen sequenced in a study of blood T cell repertoires in COVID-19. Profiling relied on immunoSEQ multiplex PCR, and the TCRdb table lists in-frame clones only, not all of them. The table records approximately 70,000 clones, approximately 87% of them present only once. The sample taken for sequencing was peripheral blood. Every receptor here comes from a woman in her fifties or sixties with acute or convalescent COVID-19.

The J gene is TRBJ2-5, the V gene TRBV3-1 (or the pseudogene TRBV3-2), with D maybe TRBD1 (6 bases). The CDR3 extends over 14 amino acids. Per germline, CDR1 LGHDT and CDR2 YNNKEL (reference sequence). Trimming removed 0 bases from V and 5 bases from J, with 10 bases in between. CDR3 amino acids: CASSQDTGRETQYF. The CDR3 coding sequence is TGTGCCAGCAGCCAAGACACAGGGCGGGAGACCCAGTACTTC.

The chain has TRBV12-3 or TRBV12-4 and TRBJ2-1; possibly TRBD2 for D (5 bases). Trimming shortened V by 2 bases and J by 7 bases, and 6 bases separated the two germline ends. CDR3 length equals 12 residues. DNA of the CDR3: TGTGCCAGCAGTTTAACGGGGAATGAGCAGTTCTTC. Translation: CASSLTGNEQFF.

CDR3 loop: CASSLGTGAHTQYF. CDR3 sequence (DNA): TGTGCCAGCAGCTTGGGGACAGGGGCCCATACGCAGTATTTT. V usage is TRBV5-4 and J usage is TRBJ2-3; 9 nucleotides agree with TRBD1. V lost 0 bases to trimming and J lost 7 bases; unmatched junction nucleotides: 3. This CDR3 is built from 14 residues. Per the germline V gene, CDR1 is SGHNT and CDR2 is YYREEE (reference sequence).

The chain links TRBV7-2 to TRBJ2-5; possible D gene TRBD2, 6 bases. The germline CDR1 and CDR2 sequences are SGHTA and FQGNSA. CDR3 length equals 14 residues. V lost 5 bases to trimming and J lost 1 base, with 11 bases between them. In nucleotides, the CDR3 is TGTGCCAGCAGCCCCTGGAGGGTCCAAGAGACCCAGTACTTC. This gives the protein CASSPWRVQETQYF. The full variable domain, its missing parts supplied by reference TRBV7-2 and TRBJ2-5, is GAGVSQSPSNKVTEKGKDVELRCDPISGHTALYWYRQSLGQGLEFLIYFQGNSAPDKSGLPSDRFSAERTGGSVSTLTIQRTQQEDSAVYLCASSPWRVQETQYFGPGTRLLVL.

The CDR3 DNA reads as TGTGCCAGGAAGCTAGCGGGGAAAACTCGGGAGACCCAGTACTTC. Its translation: CARKLAGKTRETQYF. This chain connects TRBV27 to TRBJ2-5, with 9 bases identical to TRBD2. The V gene's germline CDR1 is MNHEY and CDR2 SMNVEV (reference sequence). This CDR3 is 15 amino acids long. The trim removed 9 bases at V and 5 bases at J, leaving 13 bases unmatched.

CDR3 nucleotides: TGTGCCAGCAGCAGAGACAGCAACTCGCAGCCCCAGCATTTT. It is translated as CASSRDSNSQPQHF. The J gene is TRBJ1-5, the V gene TRBV2; weak D call: TRBD1 (5 bases). Looked up from germline, CDR1 is SNHLY and CDR2 is FYNNEI. CDR3 length equals 14 residues. Trimming stripped 6 bases from V and 7 bases from J, with 16 bases between.

The chain uses TRBV6-5 and TRBJ2-2; D not resolved. Trimming shortened V by 4 bases and J by 8 bases, and 17 bases separated the two germline ends. The CDR3 runs 15 residues. CDR1 and CDR2 (germline): MNHEY, SVGAGI. The DNA of the CDR3 is TGTGCCAGCAGTTCCCTTGGAGCTGGCGGTGGGGAGCTGTTTTTT. As protein: CASSSLGAGGGELFF.

The chain links TRBV6-2 or TRBV6-3 to TRBJ2-5; 12 bases line up with TRBD2. The trim removed 4 bases at V and 5 bases at J, leaving 8 bases unmatched. Germline CDR1 reads MNHEY; CDR2 reads SVGEGT. CDR3 length: 16 amino acids. The CDR3 loop is CASSSRLAGAWETQYF. The CDR3 DNA sequence: TGTGCCAGCAGTTCGCGACTAGCGGGGGCCTGGGAGACCCAGTACTTC.

The V call is TRBV27, the J call TRBJ1-3; no firm D call. This CDR3 contains 16 residues. CDR1 is MNHEY, CDR2 SMNVEV, per germline (reference sequence). V lost 3 bases and J lost 0, with 12 bases in between. DNA for the CDR3: TGTGCCAGCAGTTTTCTTCCTTTATACTCTGGAAACACCATATATTTT. Protein product: CASSFLPLYSGNTIYF.

The chain employs TRBV29-1 and TRBJ1-2; 10 nucleotides agree with TRBD1. Trimming cost V 4 bases and J 7 bases; bases outside gene matches: 9. Per the germline V gene, CDR1 is SQVTM and CDR2 is ANQGSEA. The CDR3 length is 14 residues. The chain's CDR3 is CSVARQGAGGGYTF. The DNA of the CDR3 is TGCAGCGTTGCACGACAGGGGGCGGGTGGTGGCTACACCTTC.

The chain combines TRBV19 with TRBJ1-5; D is perhaps TRBD1 (5 bases). The germline CDR1 and CDR2 sequences are LNHDA and SQIVND (reference sequence). This CDR3 has 13 residues. Deletions cut 4 bases from V and 8 bases from J, with 12 bases between. CDR3 in DNA: TGTGCCAGTAGTAGCGGGGGGAGGGAGCCCCAGCATTTT. Translating gives CASSSGGREPQHF.

The chain uses TRBV5-1 and TRBJ2-3; 11 nucleotides match TRBD2. The CDR3 contains 16 residues. After removal of 4 bases from V and 4 bases from J, the junction contained 8 bases not matched to a gene. Germline CDR1 is SGHRS and CDR2 is YFSETQ. DNA for the CDR3: TGCGCCAGCAGCCCCTCTAGCGGGGGGTACGCAGATACGCAGTATTTT. Translated: CASSPSSGGYADTQYF.

The chain joins TRBV7-9 to TRBJ2-1, with TRBD1 matching over 8 bases. After removal of 1 base from V and 7 bases from J, the junction contained 3 bases not matched to a gene. Germline values: CDR1 SEHNR, CDR2 FQNEAQ (reference sequence). The CDR3 has 14 amino acids. CDR3 in amino acids: CASSLDRGWNEQFF. The DNA of the CDR3 is TGTGCCAGCAGCTTAGACAGGGGGTGGAATGAGCAGTTCTTC.

A single count supports this clone. In nucleotides, the CDR3 is TGCAGTGCCCCCGGGACACGGGGCTACACCTTC. Its translation is CSAPGTRGYTF. The chain is built from TRBV20-1 and TRBJ1-2; a possible D gene is TRBD1 (6 bases). V was trimmed by 6 bases and J by 8 bases, leaving 13 bases between them. The CDR3 consists of 11 residues. Germline CDR1 and CDR2: DFQATT and SNEGSKA (reference sequence).

The gene calls are TRBV29-1 and TRBJ1-1; D might be TRBD1 (5 bases). V lost 4 bases and J 4 bases, leaving 13 bases between the germline ends. The CDR3 consists of 13 residues. Germline lookup yields CDR1 SQVTM and CDR2 ANQGSEA. The CDR3 region is CSVGEGLSTEAFF. CDR3 DNA: TGCAGCGTTGGAGAGGGGCTGAGCACTGAAGCTTTCTTT.

This clone came up once. The rearrangement links TRBV5-4 to TRBJ1-1; D might be TRBD1 (5 bases). CDR1 and CDR2 (germline): SGHNT, YYREEE (reference sequence). CDR3 length: 13 residues. V lost 4 bases and J 7 bases, leaving 14 bases between the germline ends. As DNA, the CDR3 is TGTGCCAGCAGCCCGGAACAGGCTGGTGAAGCTTTCTTT. This encodes CASSPEQAGEAFF.

The chain combines TRBV3-1 (or the pseudogene TRBV3-2) with TRBJ2-2, with D possibly being TRBD2 (7 bases). This CDR3 is 17 amino acids long. Germline V CDR1 and CDR2: LGHDT, YNNKEL (reference sequence). V lost 1 base, J lost 5 bases, and 17 bases lay in between. This CDR3 reads CASSQASGGSSTGELFF. The CDR3 DNA is TGTGCCAGCAGCCAAGCCTCGGGGGGCAGTTCGACCGGGGAGCTGTTTTTT.

V gene TRBV6-5 combines with J gene TRBJ1-6; 8 nucleotides align to TRBD1. The CDR3 covers 12 residues. V shed 8 bases and J 9 bases; nucleotides not matched to a gene: 3. Germline CDR1 reads MNHEY; CDR2 reads SVGAGI. DNA for the CDR3: TGTGCCAGCGGACAGGGTTTTTCACCCCTCCACTTT. Its protein product is CASGQGFSPLHF.

In DNA, the CDR3 is TGCGCCAGCAGTTGGCGACGGGAAAATGAAAAACTGTTTTTT. Amino acids: CASSWRRENEKLFF. V usage is TRBV4-1 and J usage is TRBJ1-4, with D uncertain. Germline loops: CDR1 MGHRA, CDR2 YSYEKL. The CDR3 is 14 amino acids. The ends were cut back, 6 bases at V and 5 bases at J, with 13 bases in the middle.

This chain joins TRBV5-6 and TRBJ1-1, with 11 positions matching TRBD1. This CDR3 is 15 amino acids long. Germline V gives CDR1 SGHDT, CDR2 YYEEEE. The V segment lost 2 bases and the J segment 10 bases; nucleotides outside the gene matches: 10. CDR3 amino acids: CASSFGGQGENRAFF. CDR3 nucleotides: TGTGCCAGCAGCTTTGGGGGACAGGGGGAGAATAGAGCTTTCTTT.

The chain joins TRBV7-2 to TRBJ2-2; 7 nucleotides line up with TRBD2. V was pared by 2 bases and J by 5 bases, with 8 bases of the junction left unmatched. The CDR3 is made up of 16 amino acids. Germline V gene lookup returns CDR1 SGHTA and CDR2 FQGNSA. The CDR3 spells CASSLSGSGYTGELFF. The CDR3 nucleotides read TGTGCCAGCAGCTTATCTGGTAGCGGGTATACCGGGGAGCTGTTTTTT.

The gene calls are TRBV5-1 and TRBJ1-6, with D perhaps matching TRBD1 (5 bases). CDR3 length: 16 amino acids. CDR1 is SGHRS and CDR2 is YFSETQ in the germline V gene. V was shortened by 1 base and J by 8 bases, with 16 bases between the two germline ends. The CDR3 loop is CASSLWSAGKDSPLHF. The CDR3 region has the DNA TGCGCCAGCAGCTTGTGGTCTGCAGGGAAGGATTCACCCCTCCACTTT.

The chain has TRBV18 and TRBJ1-1; no clear D. In germline, CDR1 is KGHSH, CDR2 LQKENI. Trimming took off 3 bases at V and 8 bases at J, with 16 bases between the two ends. This CDR3 spans 14 amino acids. The CDR3 DNA is TGTGCCAGCTCACCTTATCGGGAGACTGCGGAAGCTTTCTTT. This translates into CASSPYRETAEAFF.

This sequence joins TRBV4-1 and TRBJ2-5; possibly TRBD1 for D (5 bases). The CDR3 spans 14 residues. The germline V gene has CDR1 MGHRA and CDR2 YSYEKL. The V and J ends lost 2 bases and 5 bases respectively, with 12 bases between them. The CDR3 protein is CASSQRQAGETQYF. The CDR3 nucleotides read TGCGCCAGCAGCCAACGGCAGGCAGGGGAGACCCAGTACTTC.

This rearrangement joins TRBV7-2 to TRBJ2-1; TRBD2 matches at 10 bases. CDR3 length: 15 residues. Trimming took 1 base from V and 9 from J; bases not matched to a gene: 6. Germline V CDR1 and CDR2: SGHTA, FQGNSA. CDR3 in amino acids: CASSLGLAGVGEQFF. DNA of the CDR3: TGTGCCAGCAGCTTAGGGCTAGCGGGAGTGGGTGAGCAGTTCTTC.

V and J are TRBV20-1 and TRBJ2-7; D is unresolved. The V end was cut by 3 bases, the J end by 7 bases, with 13 bases between. This CDR3 comprises 12 residues. CDR1 and CDR2 from the germline V gene are DFQATT and SNEGSKA (reference sequence). CDR3 bases: TGCAGTGCTAGTCCAAGTTTCGGGGAGCAGTACGTC. This gives the protein CSASPSFGEQYV.

This rearrangement joins TRBV5-1 to TRBJ1-1, with D possibly TRBD1 on 5 matching bases. This CDR3 has 15 amino acids. CDR1 is SGHRS and CDR2 is YFSETQ in the germline V gene. Trimming removed 0 bases at V and 3 bases at J, with 12 bases between. CDR3 sequence: CASSLAVGGDTEAFF. The CDR3 DNA reads TGCGCCAGCAGCTTGGCCGTGGGAGGGGACACTGAAGCTTTCTTT.